This TCR beta chain derives from a study of blood T cell repertoires in COVID-19. The J segment lost 10 bases and the V segment lost 5 bases, leaving 10 bases of the junction unmatched. The CDR3 consists of 15 residues. CDR1 and CDR2 from the germline V gene are LNHNV and YYDKDF (reference sequence). Clones were read by immunoSEQ multiplex PCR, and TCRdb kept only the in-frame ones, dropping some. The repertoire holds about 200,000 clones, about 80% seen once, with about 7.8% in the top ten. The source material was peripheral blood. The chain links TRBV15 to TRBJ2-1; 11 nucleotides match TRBD2. This clonotype was sampled from an older woman with COVID-19, enrolled during active disease. CDR3 sequence reads: CATSLLAGGQWEQFF. CDR3 in DNA: TGTGCCACCAGCCTATTAGCGGGGGGGCAGTGGGAGCAGTTCTTC.